A single sample is the source of the 21 T cell receptor beta chains below, sequenced in a study of T cells after yellow fever vaccination. TCRdb re-called the 5' RACE reads with MiXCR, one entry per CDR3 protein. This table has 340,000 or so distinct CDR3 sequences, under 15% appearing once. Source: CD4+ T cells sorted from PBMCs, taken 15 days after the yellow fever booster vaccination. These receptors all stem from a man aged 18 to 35 who received the YFV17D yellow fever vaccine.

The V and J genes are TRBV10-3 and TRBJ2-3, with D maybe TRBD2 (6 bases). Trimming cost V 11 bases and J 0 bases, with 24 bases left between them. Germline lookup yields CDR1 ENHRY and CDR2 SYGVKD. The CDR3 is 17 amino acids. Here the CDR3 DNA reads TGTGCCGGGACGTCACGGGGGAGACGGACTAGCACAGATACGCAGTATTTT. This encodes CAGTSRGRRTSTDTQYF.

This clonotype was detected many times. This chain uses TRBV18 with TRBJ2-3; D not resolved. The CDR3 spans 14 residues. Germline CDR1 reads KGHSH; CDR2 reads LQKENI. Trimming took off 0 bases at V and 1 base at J, with 5 bases between the two ends. For the CDR3, the DNA is TGTGCCAGCTCACCACCGGTCCGCACAGATACGCAGTATTTT. Protein product: CASSPPVRTDTQYF.

The chain's CDR3 is CASSLVAGPGVEQFF. The CDR3 coding sequence is TGTGCCAGCAGCTTAGTGGCGGGCCCCGGGGTAGAGCAGTTCTTC. V is TRBV11-3 and J is TRBJ2-1; TRBD2 might be the D (5 bases). The V gene's germline CDR1 is SGHNT and CDR2 YENEEA. V lost 1 base, J lost 10 bases, and 17 bases lay in between. The CDR3 consists of 15 residues.

This clonotype was seen a few times. The rearrangement uses TRBV6-2 or TRBV6-3 and TRBJ2-7; no reliable D call. In germline, CDR1 is MNHEY, CDR2 SVGEGT. V was pared by 5 bases and J by 1 base, with 12 bases between. The length of the CDR3 is 14 residues. Here the CDR3 reads CASSQDGTSYEQYF. The CDR3 region has the DNA TGTGCCAGCAGTCAGGACGGTACTTCCTACGAGCAGTACTTC.

This clonotype has a handful of counts. The V and J genes are TRBV2 and TRBJ2-3; 7 nucleotides line up with TRBD2. CDR3 length: 14 amino acids. Germline CDR1 SNHLY, CDR2 FYNNEI. The junction had 2 bases not matched to a gene; V was cut back by 4 bases and J by 1 base. CDR3 in DNA: TGTGCCAGCAGTGCCAGCGGGGGCACAGATACGCAGTATTTT. It codes for CASSASGGTDTQYF.

This clonotype has more than one count but fewer than ten. This chain joins TRBV6-6 and TRBJ1-5, with 7 bases lining up with TRBD1. Germline V gene data show CDR1 as MNHNY and CDR2 as SVGAGI (reference sequence). This CDR3 region has 15 residues. J gave up 7 bases and V 2 bases, and 8 bases lay outside the gene matches. DNA of the CDR3: TGTGCCAGCAGTTACGACAGGGTAGGCGGGCAGCCCCAGCATTTT. This gives the protein CASSYDRVGGQPQHF.

The V gene is TRBV10-3, the J gene TRBJ2-3; D gene ambiguous. The CDR3 is 11 amino acids. Between the trimmed V and J ends, which lost 6 bases and 3 bases, there was a span of 4 bases. The germline V gene encodes CDR1 ENHRY and CDR2 SYGVKD. CDR3 in amino acids: CAIRITDTQYF. The CDR3 nucleotides are TGTGCCATCAGGATAACAGATACGCAGTATTTT.

The CDR3 spells CAISGRAAGVYYGYTF. The DNA of the CDR3 is TGTGCCATCAGTGGCCGGGCGGCGGGGGTTTACTATGGCTACACCTTC. V and J are TRBV10-3 and TRBJ1-2, with D possibly being TRBD1 (5 bases). The CDR3 length is 16 residues. CDR1 ENHRY and CDR2 SYGVKD come from the germline V gene. V lost 4 bases to trimming and J lost 3 bases, with 18 bases between them.

CDR3 DNA: TGTGCCAGTAGTATGACCCGGGTTGGGGCTTTCTTT. This codes for CASSMTRVGAFF. This rearrangement joins TRBV19 to TRBJ1-1; D call uncertain. Trimming pared 3 bases from V and 11 bases from J, leaving 13 bases between. Germline CDR1 is LNHDA and CDR2 is SQIVND (reference sequence). This CDR3 has 12 amino acids.

This clonotype came up a few times. This chain links TRBV24-1 with TRBJ1-2, with D possibly matching TRBD1 (6 bases). V lost 3 bases and J 9 bases, leaving 19 bases between the germline ends. The CDR3 is 15 residues long. CDR1 and CDR2 (germline): KGHDR, SFDVKD. CDR3 in DNA: TGTGCCACCAGTGATCCACTAACAGGGTTCGGAAGCTACACCTTC. Translated, it gives CATSDPLTGFGSYTF.

V is TRBV4-1 and J is TRBJ2-7; D perhaps matches TRBD2 (5 bases). CDR1 MGHRA and CDR2 YSYEKL come from the germline V gene. This CDR3 contains 16 residues. V was clipped by 2 bases and J by 4 bases, with 18 bases between them. The CDR3: CASSQSRTLNGYEQYF. CDR3 coding DNA: TGCGCCAGCAGCCAATCAAGGACTCTCAACGGGTACGAGCAGTACTTC.

The chain uses TRBV5-1 and TRBJ1-4, with D unclear. CDR3 length: 15 amino acids. V was cut by 0 bases and J by 5 bases, with 11 bases left in between. In germline, CDR1 is SGHRS, CDR2 YFSETQ. The DNA for the CDR3 is TGCGCCAGCAGCTTGGGGCAGACAAGCAATGAAAAACTGTTTTTT. This sequence encodes CASSLGQTSNEKLFF.

The V and J genes are TRBV5-6 and TRBJ2-5; 10 nucleotides agree with TRBD2. This CDR3 is 14 amino acids long. Germline CDR1 and CDR2: SGHDT and YYEEEE. The V gene end was trimmed by 3 bases and the J gene end by 5 bases; junction bases not matched to a gene: 4. The DNA of the CDR3 is TGTGCCAGCAGCTGGAGCGGGGGGGCCGAGACCCAGTACTTC. Its translation: CASSWSGGAETQYF.

CDR3 loop: CAISDGALGYGYTF. In DNA, the CDR3 is TGTGCCATCAGTGATGGTGCCTTAGGCTATGGCTACACCTTC. The chain uses TRBV10-3 and TRBJ1-2; D unresolved. This CDR3 spans 14 amino acids. The V end was cut by 3 bases, the J end by 4 bases, with 12 bases between. Germline CDR1 is ENHRY and CDR2 is SYGVKD.

The V and J genes are TRBV18 and TRBJ1-1; D possibly corresponds to TRBD1 (5 bases). V dropped 4 bases and J dropped 1 base, with 7 bases sitting between them. Germline-derived CDR1 and CDR2 are KGHSH and LQKENI. The CDR3 spans 13 residues. CDR3 residues: CASSHGQNTEAFF. For the CDR3, the DNA is TGTGCCAGCTCACACGGACAGAACACTGAAGCTTTCTTT.

The chain combines TRBV18 with TRBJ1-6; D remains ambiguous. V was clipped by 3 bases and J by 0 bases, with 12 bases between them. CDR1 is KGHSH and CDR2 is LQKENI in the germline V gene. The CDR3 is 17 residues long. The CDR3 bases are TGTGCCAGCTCACCGCGGCGGGAGAGCTCCTATAATTCACCCCTCCACTTT. It yields the protein CASSPRRESSYNSPLHF.

This clonotype was counted a few times. This CDR3 reads CASSDPGDVETQYF. Written as DNA, the CDR3 is TGTGCCAGCAGTGATCCAGGGGACGTAGAGACCCAGTACTTC. This chain links TRBV12-3 or TRBV12-4 with TRBJ2-5; a weak D match, TRBD1 (6 bases). Trimming pared 5 bases from V and 4 bases from J, leaving 14 bases between. The CDR3 length is 14 residues.

This clonotype has more than one count but fewer than ten. This chain connects TRBV18 to TRBJ2-3, with 11 positions matching TRBD1. Germline V gene lookup returns CDR1 KGHSH and CDR2 LQKENI. The CDR3 covers 16 residues. V trimming: 6 bases; J trimming: 6 bases; junction bases outside the gene matches: 11. The CDR3 is CASSLGPGTGGDTQYF. CDR3 DNA sequence: TGTGCCAGCTCGCTGGGCCCCGGGACAGGGGGTGATACGCAGTATTTT.

This sequence joins TRBV6-5 and TRBJ2-1, with D perhaps TRBD2 (7 bases). V was cut by 6 bases and J by 4 bases, with 19 bases left in between. Germline V lookup: CDR1 MNHEY, CDR2 SVGAGI. The CDR3 totals 16 residues. This chain's CDR3 is CASSPEGGVVYNEQFF. The CDR3 DNA reads as TGTGCCAGCAGCCCCGAGGGGGGGGTAGTTTACAATGAGCAGTTCTTC.

The chain has TRBV19 and TRBJ1-5, with 8 positions matching TRBD1. This CDR3 spans 14 amino acids. Germline CDR1 LNHDA, CDR2 SQIVND (reference sequence). V lost 8 bases to trimming and J lost 4 bases; unmatched junction nucleotides: 7. The CDR3 DNA follows: TGTGCCAGTCAAGGACAGGGAGTGAATCAGCCCCAGCATTTT. Protein product: CASQGQGVNQPQHF.

This chain's CDR3 is CASSFADGNTEAFF. The CDR3 DNA sequence: TGTGCCAGCAGCTTCGCCGACGGTAACACTGAAGCTTTCTTT. This chain joins TRBV11-2 and TRBJ1-1; D is uncertain. Looked up from germline, CDR1 is SGHAT and CDR2 is FQNNGV. There are 14 residues in the CDR3. Deletions cut 3 bases from V and 2 bases from J, with 10 bases between. Using reference TRBV11-2 and TRBJ1-1 for the parts outside the CDR3, the full variable domain is EAGVAQSPRYKIIEKRQSVAFWCNPISGHATLYWYQQILGQGPKLLIQFQNNGVVDDSQLPKDRFSAERLKGVDSTLKIQPAKLEDSAVYLCASSFADGNTEAFFGQGTRLTVV.